These 12 T cell receptor beta chains came from one sample sequenced in a study of T cells in Graves' hyperthyroidism and ophthalmopathy (dated by TCRdb to about 2019). Library prep was done by multiplex PCR. Reads for this sample came from an Illumina HiSeq 2000. The TCR beta CDR3 regions were amplified from RNA transcripts. A first-round RT-PCR of the TCR CDR3 used the HTBI primer set with the Qiagen OneStep RT-PCR kit. TCRdb reran the public reads through fastp at Q25 and MiXCR, keeping productive beta chains. Entries that share a CDR3 protein sequence are merged under the most common genes and DNA. The table for this sample lists roughly 640,000 distinct CDR3 sequences; 15% to 20% of them were counted only once. Roughly 3.5% of the sample belongs to the ten largest clones. Sequences were obtained from blood. These receptors were collected from a woman aged 40 to 50 with Graves' ophthalmopathy.

The chain joins TRBV30 to TRBJ1-6, with D perhaps TRBD1 (5 bases). CDR3 length: 15 amino acids. CDR1 GTSNPN and CDR2 SVGIG come from the germline V gene (reference sequence). V was trimmed by 0 bases and J by 5 bases, leaving 11 bases between them. Here the CDR3 reads CAWSVLGVDNSPLHF. CDR3 nucleotides: TGTGCCTGGAGTGTTCTAGGGGTCGATAATTCACCCCTCCACTTT.

V and J are TRBV28 and TRBJ2-6, with TRBD1 identical over 10 bases. V lost 5 bases to trimming and J lost 3 bases; unmatched junction nucleotides: 7. The CDR3 sequence is 17 residues long. Germline CDR1 reads MDHEN; CDR2 reads SYDVKM. As DNA, the CDR3 is TGTGCCAGCAGTCGGACAGGGGGTAGATATGGGGCCAACGTCCTGACTTTC. Residues: CASSRTGGRYGANVLTF.

The chain carries TRBV12-3 or TRBV12-4 and TRBJ1-4; D gene unclear. This CDR3 is 13 amino acids long. V was shortened by 3 bases and J by 3 bases, with 5 bases between the two germline ends. CDR3: CASSFSSNEKLFF. The CDR3 DNA reads TGTGCCAGCAGTTTTTCCTCTAATGAAAAACTGTTTTTT.

The V and J genes are TRBV18 and TRBJ1-3, with no clear D. Trimming cost V 2 bases and J 0 bases, with 5 bases left between them. Germline V gives CDR1 KGHSH, CDR2 LQKENI. This CDR3 has 14 residues. The CDR3 is CASSPNNSGNTIYF. The CDR3 bases are TGTGCCAGCTCACCAAACAACTCTGGAAACACCATATATTTT.

On this clonotype itself: A much larger clone differs from this one at a single base, so this may be a read error. The chain couples TRBV11-1 to TRBJ2-1; no firm D call. Germline assignment: CDR1 SGHAT and CDR2 FQDESV (reference sequence). V gave up 4 bases and J gave up 9 bases, with 16 bases separating them. The CDR3 covers 14 residues. The CDR3, as DNA: TGTGCCAGCAGCTCCGATCGGGTTCCGAGTGAGCAGTTCTTC. This codes for CASSSDRVPSEQFF.

This clonotype was seen ten or more times. V and J are TRBV30 and TRBJ1-1; D is ambiguous. Germline V gene data show CDR1 as GTSNPN and CDR2 as SVGIG (reference sequence). The CDR3 has 12 residues. Trimming pared 2 bases from V and 1 base from J, leaving 5 bases between. The CDR3 region is CAWSRSNTEAFF. For the CDR3, the DNA is TGTGCCTGGAGTCGGTCGAACACTGAAGCTTTCTTT.

The rearrangement joins TRBV24-1 to TRBJ2-2; D tentatively reads TRBD1 or TRBD2 (5 bases each). V was clipped by 5 bases and J by 3 bases, with 15 bases between them. Looked up from germline, CDR1 is KGHDR and CDR2 is SFDVKD. The CDR3 loop spans 16 amino acids. The CDR3 sequence: CATSVGGSMDTGELFF. In nucleotides, the CDR3 is TGTGCCACCAGTGTTGGGGGTAGCATGGACACCGGGGAGCTGTTTTTT.

The chain combines TRBV12-3 or TRBV12-4 with TRBJ2-1; 7 bases are a match to TRBD2. J gave up 10 bases and V 5 bases, and 14 bases lay outside the gene matches. The CDR3 sequence is 15 residues long. The CDR3 DNA is TGTGCCAGCAGTCCGCGACCCGGGGGGTCCTACGAGCAGTTCTTC. Its protein is CASSPRPGGSYEQFF.

The chain links TRBV2 to TRBJ2-2, with D perhaps matching TRBD1 (6 bases). Germline V gene sequence: CDR1 SNHLY, CDR2 FYNNEI. Trimming cost V 2 bases and J 5 bases, with 6 bases left between them. CDR3 length equals 13 residues. The CDR3 nucleotides are TGTGCCAGCAGTGAAACAGGGACCGGGGAGCTGTTTTTT. Translated, it gives CASSETGTGELFF.

This clonotype has just a few counts. The chain combines TRBV20-1 with TRBJ2-3, with no clear D. Between the trimmed V and J ends, which lost 1 base and 0 bases, there was a span of 11 bases. The CDR3 consists of 15 residues. Germline V gives CDR1 DFQATT, CDR2 SNEGSKA (reference sequence). CDR3 region: CSARASASSTDTQYF. CDR3 DNA: TGCAGTGCTAGAGCGTCAGCGTCGAGCACAGATACGCAGTATTTT.

This clonotype was detected many times. This rearrangement joins TRBV20-1 to TRBJ2-2; 8 nucleotides line up with TRBD2. This CDR3 spans 14 amino acids. From germline, CDR1 is DFQATT and CDR2 SNEGSKA (reference sequence). The trim removed 5 bases at V and 3 bases at J, leaving 5 bases unmatched. The DNA for the CDR3 is TGCAGTGCTCGTCTCGGGGGGGACACCGGGGAGCTGTTTTTT. Translation gives CSARLGGDTGELFF.

The rearrangement uses TRBV3-1 and TRBJ2-7; D is perhaps TRBD2 (5 bases). Trimming left V 2 bases short and J 6 bases short, with 17 bases between. The CDR3 is 15 residues long. CDR1 is LGHDT and CDR2 is YNNKEL in the germline V gene (reference sequence). The CDR3 nucleotides are TGTGCCAGCAGCCAAAACGCAGTGGGTGGAGGCGAGCAGTACTTC. It is translated as CASSQNAVGGGEQYF.